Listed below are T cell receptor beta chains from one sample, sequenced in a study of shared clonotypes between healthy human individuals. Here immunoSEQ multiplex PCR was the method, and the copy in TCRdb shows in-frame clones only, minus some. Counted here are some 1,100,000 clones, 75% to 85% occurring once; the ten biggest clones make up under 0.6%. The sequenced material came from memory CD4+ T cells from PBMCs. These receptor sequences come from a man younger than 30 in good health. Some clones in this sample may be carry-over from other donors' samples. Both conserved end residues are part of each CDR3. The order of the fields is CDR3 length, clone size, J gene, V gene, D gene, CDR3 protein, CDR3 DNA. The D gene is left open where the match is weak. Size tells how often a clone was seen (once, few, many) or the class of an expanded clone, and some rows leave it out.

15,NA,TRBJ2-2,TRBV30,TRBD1,CAWSNRDRGTGELFF,TGTGCCTGGAGTAACCGGGACAGGGGCACCGGGGAGCTGTTTTTT
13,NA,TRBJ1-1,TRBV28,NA,CASSLSGNTEAFF,TGTGCCAGCAGTTTGTCGGGGAACACTGAAGCTTTCTTT
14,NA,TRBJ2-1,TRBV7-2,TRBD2,CASQAGGGYNEQFF,TGTGCCAGCCAAGCGGGAGGAGGCTACAATGAGCAGTTCTTC
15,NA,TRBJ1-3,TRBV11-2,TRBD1,CASSSHRGYGNTIYF,TGTGCCAGCAGCTCACACAGGGGATATGGAAACACCATATATTTT
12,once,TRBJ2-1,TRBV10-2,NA,CASKSPYNEQFF,TGCGCCAGCAAAAGTCCGTACAATGAGCAGTTCTTC
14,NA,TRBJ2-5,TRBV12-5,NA,CASGLGGTQETQYF,TGTGCTAGTGGTTTGGGGGGGACTCAAGAGACCCAGTACTTC
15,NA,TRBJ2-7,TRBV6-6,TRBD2,CASSTRTSGTYEQYF,TGTGCCAGCAGTACTAGGACTAGCGGAACCTACGAGCAGTACTTC
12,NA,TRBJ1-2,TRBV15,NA,CATSRDAHGYTF,TGTGCCACCAGCAGAGATGCGCATGGCTACACCTTC
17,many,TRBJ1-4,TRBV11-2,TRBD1,CASSLGSSGGQAEKLFF,TGTGCCAGCAGCTTAGGCTCGAGTGGAGGACAGGCTGAAAAACTGTTTTTT
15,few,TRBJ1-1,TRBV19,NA,CASSALGRGDTEAFF,TGTGCCAGTAGTGCCCTGGGCAGGGGCGACACTGAAGCTTTCTTT
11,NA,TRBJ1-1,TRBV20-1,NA,CSADRNTEAFF,TGCAGTGCTGACAGGAACACTGAAGCTTTCTTT
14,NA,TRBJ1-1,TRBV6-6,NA,CASRPRESSTEAFF,TGTGCCAGCAGGCCCCGGGAGTCGAGCACTGAAGCTTTCTTT
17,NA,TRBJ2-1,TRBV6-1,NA,CASSGGTAIQPYNEQFF,TGTGCCAGCAGTGGAGGGACCGCCATCCAACCCTACAATGAGCAGTTCTTC
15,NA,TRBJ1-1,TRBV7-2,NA,CASSLVSALGTEAFF,TGTGCCAGCAGCTTAGTCTCGGCCCTGGGGACTGAAGCTTTCTTT
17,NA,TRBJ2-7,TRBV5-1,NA,CASSLWTALSSSYEQYF,TGCGCCAGCAGCTTGTGGACAGCCCTATCGAGCTCCTACGAGCAGTACTTC
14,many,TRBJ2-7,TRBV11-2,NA,CASSLARRFYEQYF,TGTGCCAGCAGCTTAGCGCGACGGTTCTACGAGCAGTACTTC
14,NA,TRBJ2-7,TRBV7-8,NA,CASSLVPRGTEQYF,TGTGCCAGCAGCTTAGTTCCTAGGGGGACCGAGCAGTACTTC
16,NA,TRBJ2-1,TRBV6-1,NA,CASSEDVGLAYNEQFF,TGTGCCAGCAGTGAAGATGTAGGGCTGGCCTACAATGAGCAGTTCTTC